The clone carrying this T cell receptor (beta chain) was counted a single time. This record comes from a study of blood T cell repertoires in COVID-19. Turning to the study itself: The samples span acute and convalescent COVID-19 from the United States, Italy and Spain. Sources were T cells, B-cell-depleted T cells, or PBMCs; the material itself was cDNA or gDNA.

There are 12 residues in the CDR3. V was shortened by 6 bases and J by 3 bases, with 8 bases between the two germline ends. Original analysis: The assay estimated nucleated cells by amplifying reference gene primers. The assay was immunoSEQ multiplex PCR, and TCRdb's table has in-frame clones only and misses some. V, J and clone size reflect that table, while D and trimming were determined from the DNA. Altogether about 220,000 clones are present, roughly 88% being singletons, with the ten largest covering roughly 8.7%. This TCR was recovered from a middle-aged man with active or convalescent COVID-19. V and J are TRBV12-3 or TRBV12-4 and TRBJ1-1, with no clear D. Sequenced input: peripheral blood. The CDR3 sequence: CASSLVDTEAFF. The CDR3 nucleotides are TGTGCCAGCAGCCTTGTCGACACTGAAGCTTTCTTT.